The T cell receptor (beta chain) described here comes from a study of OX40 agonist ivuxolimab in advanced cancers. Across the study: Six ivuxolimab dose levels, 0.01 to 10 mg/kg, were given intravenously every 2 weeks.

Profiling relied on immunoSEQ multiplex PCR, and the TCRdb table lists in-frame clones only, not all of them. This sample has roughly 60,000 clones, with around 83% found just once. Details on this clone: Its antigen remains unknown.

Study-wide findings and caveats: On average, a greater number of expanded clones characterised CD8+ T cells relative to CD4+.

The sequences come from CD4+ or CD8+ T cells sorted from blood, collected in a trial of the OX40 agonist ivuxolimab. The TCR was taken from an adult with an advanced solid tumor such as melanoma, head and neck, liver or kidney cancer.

The CDR3 region is CATSGSGNQPQHF. As DNA, the CDR3 is TGTGCCACCAGCGGAAGTGGCAATCAGCCCCAGCATTTT. The rearrangement uses TRBV15 and TRBJ1-5; the D is unclear. The length of the CDR3 is 13 residues. Between the trimmed V and J ends, which lost 5 bases and 2 bases, there was a span of 7 bases. Germline V CDR1 and CDR2: LNHNV, YYDKDF (reference sequence).